The source of this TCR beta chain is a study of control samples from healthy donors and cancer patients. The CDR3 contains 14 residues. The germline V gene encodes CDR1 LNHDA and CDR2 SQIVND (reference sequence). Trimming at V came to 5 bases and at J to 8 bases, leaving 11 bases not matched to a gene. Repertoires were generated with immunoSEQ multiplex PCR, while TCRdb's copy carries only in-frame clones and drops some. The table includes 170,000 or so clones, about 94% detected once. This clonotype was sampled from a woman in her forties in good health. Sequenced sample: blood. The J gene is TRBJ1-2, the V gene TRBV19; 7 bases fit TRBD1. The CDR3 coding sequence is TGTGCCAGTAGTCCCACCCCGACAGGGAACGGCTACACCTTC. Translation: CASSPTPTGNGYTF.